The clone carrying this T cell receptor beta chain was seen a handful of times. Compared with germline, one end of the junction differs, possibly owing to a read error. The data originate from a study of CD8+CD57+ T cells in acquired aplastic anemia. The overall study: Mean DNA quantity obtained from sorted CD4+ and CD8+ cells was 3.2 ug.

Germline V CDR1 and CDR2: SQVTM, ANQGSEA. The length of the CDR3 is 15 residues. The template used for profiling TCR beta VDJ and CDR3 was genomic DNA. One entry per CDR3 protein results from TCRdb running MiXCR on the reads. Here the sample spans 400,000 to 500,000 distinct CDR3 sequences, 60% to 80% being singletons. V usage is TRBV29-1 and J usage is TRBJ1-5; tentatively, D is TRBD1 (5 bases). Sample: sorted CD4+, CD8+, or CD8+CD57+ T cells (not recorded which) from PBMCs. The receptor's source is a human donor in good health, serving as a control. The CDR3 DNA follows: TGCAGCGTTGGGGACGGGGTTTTGGGCAATCAGCCCCAGCACTTT. This gives the protein CSVGDGVLGNQPQHF.